This is a list of T cell receptor beta chains from one sample in a study of T cells after somatic rescue of genetic block. Profiled with immunoSEQ multiplex PCR; TCRdb holds only in-frame clones, not every one. The table has 55,000 or so clones, around 96% seen once. The sample comprised peripheral blood mononuclear cells (PBMCs). The source is a child under two years old. The CDR3 runs from the conserved cysteine through the conserved F or W. A D gene is named only where the DNA matches it firmly.

v_gene,d_gene,CDR3aa
TRBV5-1,TRBD2,CASSFTSGIRNEQFF
TRBV6-5,TRBD1,CASSYSRGQNQPQHF
TRBV19,-,CASTWVGANVLTF
TRBV15,-,CATSRGHQETQYF
TRBV11-2,-,CASSYVHEQFF
TRBV5-1,-,CASSLEASVYYEQYF
TRBV10-3,-,CAISEHPFWGEQYF
TRBV28,-,CASNPTGDPSATQDTGELFF
TRBV28,TRBD1,CASSGTGGNQPQHF
TRBV7-2,TRBD1,CASSQSTGGYGYTF
TRBV13,-,CASSLLEGPDEQYF
TRBV30,-,CAWRLPGLLSGNTIYF
TRBV9,-,CASSDNTGELFF